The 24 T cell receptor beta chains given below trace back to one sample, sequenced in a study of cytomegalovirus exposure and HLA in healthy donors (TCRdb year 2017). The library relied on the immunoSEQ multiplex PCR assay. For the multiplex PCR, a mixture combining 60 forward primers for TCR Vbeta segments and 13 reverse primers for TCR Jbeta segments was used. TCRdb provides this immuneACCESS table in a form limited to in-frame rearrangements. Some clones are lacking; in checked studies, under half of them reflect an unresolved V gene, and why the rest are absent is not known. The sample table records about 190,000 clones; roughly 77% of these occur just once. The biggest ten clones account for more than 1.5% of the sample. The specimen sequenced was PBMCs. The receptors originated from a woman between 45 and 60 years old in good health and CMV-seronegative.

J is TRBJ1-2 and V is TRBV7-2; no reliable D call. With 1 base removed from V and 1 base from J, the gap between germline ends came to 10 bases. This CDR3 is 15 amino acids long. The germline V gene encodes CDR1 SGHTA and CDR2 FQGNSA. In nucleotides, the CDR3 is TGTGCCAGCAGCTTAGTACGACTGATTAACTATGGCTACACCTTC. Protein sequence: CASSLVRLINYGYTF.

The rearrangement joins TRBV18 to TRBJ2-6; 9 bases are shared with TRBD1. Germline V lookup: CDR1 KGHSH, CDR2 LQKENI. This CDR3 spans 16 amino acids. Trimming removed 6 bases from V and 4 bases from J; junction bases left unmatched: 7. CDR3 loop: CASSPTGGWGANVLTF. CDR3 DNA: TGTGCCAGCTCGCCTACAGGGGGCTGGGGGGCCAACGTCCTGACTTTC.

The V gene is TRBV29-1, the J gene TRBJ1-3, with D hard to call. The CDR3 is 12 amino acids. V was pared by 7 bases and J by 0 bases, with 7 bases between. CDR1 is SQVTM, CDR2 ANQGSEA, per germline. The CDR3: CSGASSGNTIYF. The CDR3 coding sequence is TGCAGCGGGGCCTCCTCTGGAAACACCATATATTTT.

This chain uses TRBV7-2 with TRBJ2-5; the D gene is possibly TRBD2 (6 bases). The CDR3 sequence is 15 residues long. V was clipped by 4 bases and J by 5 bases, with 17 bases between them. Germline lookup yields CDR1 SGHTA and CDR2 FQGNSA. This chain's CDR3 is CASSSTRDGGETQYF. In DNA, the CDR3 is TGTGCCAGCAGCTCCACCCGGGACGGAGGGGAGACCCAGTACTTC.

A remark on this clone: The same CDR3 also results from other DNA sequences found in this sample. The CDR3 DNA is TGTGCCAGCAGTAAGGGGGGGACGAGGAGCTCCTACGAGCAGTACTTC. Protein sequence: CASSKGGTRSSYEQYF. This chain connects TRBV25-1 to TRBJ2-7, with TRBD2 as a possible D gene (7 bases). Looked up from germline, CDR1 is MGHDK and CDR2 is SYGVNS. This CDR3 has 16 residues. The ends were cut back, 5 bases at V and 0 bases at J, with 17 bases in the middle.

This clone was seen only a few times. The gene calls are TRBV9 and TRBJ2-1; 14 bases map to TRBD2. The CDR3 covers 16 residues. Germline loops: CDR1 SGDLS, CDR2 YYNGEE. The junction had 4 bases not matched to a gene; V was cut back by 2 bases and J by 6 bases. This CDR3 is CASSVGTSGSSNEQFF. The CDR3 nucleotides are TGTGCCAGCAGCGTTGGGACTAGCGGGAGTTCCAATGAGCAGTTCTTC.

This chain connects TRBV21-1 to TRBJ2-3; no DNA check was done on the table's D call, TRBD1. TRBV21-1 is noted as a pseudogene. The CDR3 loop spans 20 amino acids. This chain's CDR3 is CASSHLGPRDRGPLTDTQYF. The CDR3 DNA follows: TGTGCCAGCAGCCATCTTGGGCCCCGGGACAGGGGACCCCTCACAGATACGCAGTATTTT.

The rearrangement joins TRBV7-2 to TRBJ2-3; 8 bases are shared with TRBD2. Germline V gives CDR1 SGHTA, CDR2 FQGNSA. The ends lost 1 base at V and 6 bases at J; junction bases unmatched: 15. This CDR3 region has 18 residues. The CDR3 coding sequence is TGTGCCAGCAGCTTAGGCTCTGCCAGCGGGAGTGTAAGGGATACGCAGTATTTT. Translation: CASSLGSASGSVRDTQYF.

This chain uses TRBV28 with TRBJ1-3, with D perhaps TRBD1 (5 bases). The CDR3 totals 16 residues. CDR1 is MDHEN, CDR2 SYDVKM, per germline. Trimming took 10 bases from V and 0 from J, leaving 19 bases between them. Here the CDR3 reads CATMGGMLASGNTIYF. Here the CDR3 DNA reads TGTGCCACCATGGGGGGTATGTTAGCCTCTGGAAACACCATATATTTT.

The chain's CDR3 is CASSFARATNGYTF. In DNA, the CDR3 is TGTGCCAGCAGCTTCGCCAGGGCGACGAATGGCTACACCTTC. The chain recombines TRBV7-2 with TRBJ1-2; maybe TRBD1 (5 bases). V was pared by 3 bases and J by 6 bases, with 14 bases between. Germline values: CDR1 SGHTA, CDR2 FQGNSA. The CDR3 has 14 residues.

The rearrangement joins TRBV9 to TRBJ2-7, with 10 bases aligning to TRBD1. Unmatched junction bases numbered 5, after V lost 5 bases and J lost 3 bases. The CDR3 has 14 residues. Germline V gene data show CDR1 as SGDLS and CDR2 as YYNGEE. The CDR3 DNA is TGTGCCAGCAGTGGGGGACAGGGGAACTACGAGCAGTACTTC. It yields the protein CASSGGQGNYEQYF.

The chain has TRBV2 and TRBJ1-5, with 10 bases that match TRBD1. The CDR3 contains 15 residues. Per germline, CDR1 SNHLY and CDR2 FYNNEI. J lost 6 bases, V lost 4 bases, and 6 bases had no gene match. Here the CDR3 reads CASSVDRGPVQPQHF. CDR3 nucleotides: TGTGCCAGCAGTGTAGACAGGGGGCCTGTTCAGCCCCAGCATTTT.

DNA for the CDR3: TGTGCCAGCAGCGTGAGGGGACAGGGGGGGGATGGCTACACCTTC. This gives the protein CASSVRGQGGDGYTF. The rearrangement links TRBV9 to TRBJ1-2; TRBD1 agrees at 11 bases. The CDR3 extends over 15 amino acids. Germline V gene sequence: CDR1 SGDLS, CDR2 YYNGEE. V gave up 2 bases and J gave up 6 bases; unmatched junction bases: 6.

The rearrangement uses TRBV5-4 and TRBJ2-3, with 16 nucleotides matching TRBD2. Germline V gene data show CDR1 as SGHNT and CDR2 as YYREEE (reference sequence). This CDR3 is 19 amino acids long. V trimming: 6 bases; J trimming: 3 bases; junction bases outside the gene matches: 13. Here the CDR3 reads CASTPQGTSGGASTDTQYF. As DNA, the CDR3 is TGTGCCAGCACTCCCCAGGGGACTAGCGGGGGGGCGAGTACAGATACGCAGTATTTT.

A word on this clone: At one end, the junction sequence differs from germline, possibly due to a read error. CDR3 sequence reads: CSSSPIRMSAYNSPLHF. The CDR3 nucleotides are TGTTCCAGCAGCCCCATTAGAATGTCGGCCTATAATTCACCCCTCCACTTT. The rearrangement uses TRBV7-9 and TRBJ1-6, with D uncertain. Germline CDR1 SEHNR, CDR2 FQNEAQ (reference sequence). The CDR3 length is 17 residues. The full variable domain, completed using reference TRBV7-9 and TRBJ1-6, is DTGVSQNPRHKITKRGQNVTFRCDPISEHNRLYWYRQTLGQGPEFLTYFQNEAQLEKSRLLSDRFSAERPKGSFSTLEIQRTEQGDSAMYLCSSSPIRMSAYNSPLHFGNGTRLTVT.

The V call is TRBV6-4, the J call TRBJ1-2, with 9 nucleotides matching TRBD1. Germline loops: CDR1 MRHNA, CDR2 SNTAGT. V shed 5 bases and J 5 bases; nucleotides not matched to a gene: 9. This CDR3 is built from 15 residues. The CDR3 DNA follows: TGTGCCAGCAGTACCGAGACAGGGGGAACTTATGGCTACACCTTC. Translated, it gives CASSTETGGTYGYTF.

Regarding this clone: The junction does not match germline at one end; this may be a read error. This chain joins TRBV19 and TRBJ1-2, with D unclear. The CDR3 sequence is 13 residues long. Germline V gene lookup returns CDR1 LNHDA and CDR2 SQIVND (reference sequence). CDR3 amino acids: CASSPRGYYGYTF. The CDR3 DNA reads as TGTGCCAGTAGCCCTCGGGGATACTACGGCTACACCTTC.

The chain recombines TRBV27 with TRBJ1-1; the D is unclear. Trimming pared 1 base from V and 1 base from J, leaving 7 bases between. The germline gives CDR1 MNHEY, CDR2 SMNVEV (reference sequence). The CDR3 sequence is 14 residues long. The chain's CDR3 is CASSLFPGNTEAFF. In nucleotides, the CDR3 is TGTGCCAGCAGTTTATTTCCGGGGAACACTGAAGCTTTCTTT.

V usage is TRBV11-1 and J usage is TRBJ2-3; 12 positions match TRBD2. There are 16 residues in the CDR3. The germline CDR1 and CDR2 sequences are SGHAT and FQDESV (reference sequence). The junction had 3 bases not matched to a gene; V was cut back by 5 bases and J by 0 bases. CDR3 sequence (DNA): TGTGCCAGCAGCAAACTAGCGGGGGGCAGCACAGATACGCAGTATTTT. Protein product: CASSKLAGGSTDTQYF. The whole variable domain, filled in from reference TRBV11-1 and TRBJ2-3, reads EAEVAQSPRYKITEKSQAVAFWCDPISGHATLYWYRQILGQGPELLVQFQDESVVDDSQLPKDRFSAERLKGVDSTLKIQPAELGDSAMYLCASSKLAGGSTDTQYFGPGTRLTVL.

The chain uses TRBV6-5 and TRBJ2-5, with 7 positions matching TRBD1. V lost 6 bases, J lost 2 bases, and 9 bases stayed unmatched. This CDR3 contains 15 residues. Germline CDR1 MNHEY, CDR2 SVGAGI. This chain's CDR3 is CASSRTTGLQETQYF. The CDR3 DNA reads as TGTGCCAGCAGCCGCACGACAGGGCTTCAAGAGACCCAGTACTTC.

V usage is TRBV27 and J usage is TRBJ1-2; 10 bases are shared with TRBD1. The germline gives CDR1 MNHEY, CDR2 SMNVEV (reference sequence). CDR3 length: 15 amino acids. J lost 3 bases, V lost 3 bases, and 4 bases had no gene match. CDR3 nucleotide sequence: TGTGCCAGCAGTTTGACAGGGGGCAGGGACTATGGCTACACCTTC. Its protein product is CASSLTGGRDYGYTF.

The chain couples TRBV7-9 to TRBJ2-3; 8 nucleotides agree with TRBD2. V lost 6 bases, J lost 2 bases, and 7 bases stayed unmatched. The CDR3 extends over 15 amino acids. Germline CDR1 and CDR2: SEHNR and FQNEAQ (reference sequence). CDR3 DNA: TGTGCCAGCAGTCGCAGCGGGAGCGCCACAGATACGCAGTATTTT. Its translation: CASSRSGSATDTQYF.

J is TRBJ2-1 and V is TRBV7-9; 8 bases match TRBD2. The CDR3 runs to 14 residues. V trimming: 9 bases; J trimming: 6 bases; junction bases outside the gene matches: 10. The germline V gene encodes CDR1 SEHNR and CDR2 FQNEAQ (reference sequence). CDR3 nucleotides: TGTGCCAGTTCACAACTCGGGACTAGCAATGAGCAGTTCTTC. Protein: CASSQLGTSNEQFF.

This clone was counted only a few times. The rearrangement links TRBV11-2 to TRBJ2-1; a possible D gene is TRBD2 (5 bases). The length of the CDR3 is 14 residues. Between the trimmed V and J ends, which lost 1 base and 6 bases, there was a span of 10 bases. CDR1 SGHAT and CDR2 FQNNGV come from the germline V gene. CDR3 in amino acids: CASSLAGISNEQFF. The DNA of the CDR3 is TGTGCCAGCAGCTTAGCGGGAATCAGCAATGAGCAGTTCTTC.